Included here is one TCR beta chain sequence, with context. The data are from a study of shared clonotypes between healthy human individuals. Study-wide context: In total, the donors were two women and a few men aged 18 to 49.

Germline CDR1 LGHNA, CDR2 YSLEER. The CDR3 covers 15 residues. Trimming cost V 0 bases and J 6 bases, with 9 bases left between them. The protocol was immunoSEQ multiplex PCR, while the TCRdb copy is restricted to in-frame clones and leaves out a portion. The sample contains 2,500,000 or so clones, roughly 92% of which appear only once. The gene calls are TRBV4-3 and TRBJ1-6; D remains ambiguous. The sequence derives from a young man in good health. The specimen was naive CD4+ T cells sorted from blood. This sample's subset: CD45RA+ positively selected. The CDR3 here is CASSQDMGSNSPLHF. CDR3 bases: TGCGCCAGCAGCCAAGATATGGGTTCTAATTCACCCCTCCACTTT.